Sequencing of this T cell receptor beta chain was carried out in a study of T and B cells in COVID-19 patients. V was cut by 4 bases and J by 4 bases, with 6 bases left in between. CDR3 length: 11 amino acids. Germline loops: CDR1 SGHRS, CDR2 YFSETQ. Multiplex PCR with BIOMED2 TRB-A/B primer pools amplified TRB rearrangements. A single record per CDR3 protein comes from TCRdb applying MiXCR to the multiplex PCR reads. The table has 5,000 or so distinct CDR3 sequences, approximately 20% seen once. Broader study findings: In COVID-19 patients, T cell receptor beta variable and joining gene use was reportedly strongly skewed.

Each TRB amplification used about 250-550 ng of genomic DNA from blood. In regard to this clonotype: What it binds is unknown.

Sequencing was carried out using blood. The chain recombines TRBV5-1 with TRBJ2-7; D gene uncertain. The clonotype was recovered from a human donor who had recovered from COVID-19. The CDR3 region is CASSPGYEQYF. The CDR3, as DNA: TGCGCCAGCAGCCCCGGTTACGAGCAGTACTTC. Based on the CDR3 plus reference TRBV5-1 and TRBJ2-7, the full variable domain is KAGVTQTPRYLIKTRGQQVTLSCSPISGHRSVSWYQQTPGQGLQFLFEYFSETQRNKGNFPGRFSGRQFSNSRSEMNVSTLELGDSALYLCASSPGYEQYFGPGTRLTVT.